The 19 T cell receptor beta chains presented below share a single source sample, sequenced in a study of regulatory T cells in long-lasting Graves disease (dated by TCRdb to 2020 to 2022). Sample time point, as interpreted from the label and publication: persistent/refractory GD, antithyroid drugs over 5 years with positive TRAb. For both TCR sequencing and RNA sequencing, RNA was extracted from PBMCs using TRIzol. The library was generated by multiplex PCR. TCRdb lists the instrument as Illumina HiSeq 4000. TCR beta libraries were built with iRepertoire HTBI primers and Arm-PCR amplification of CDR3 regions. Clones were called with MiXCR by TCRdb after fastp trimmed the public reads at Q25, and only in-frame beta chains were retained. Each CDR3 protein appears once, grouped with its most common genes and DNA. The sample includes a few hundred thousand distinct CDR3 sequences, with roughly 21% observed a single time. The ten largest clones represent less than 9% of the sample.

Source: peripheral blood mononuclear cells (PBMCs), taken when the disease was refractory, from a patient treated with antithyroid drugs. Receptors originate from a female donor with Graves disease.

This clonotype has only a few counts. The rearrangement links TRBV19 to TRBJ2-6; TRBD1 might be the D (6 bases). The CDR3 runs 17 residues. V was cut by 3 bases and J by 0 bases, with 12 bases left in between. The germline V gene encodes CDR1 LNHDA and CDR2 SQIVND (reference sequence). CDR3 nucleotides: TGTGCCAGTAGTATCGGGACATTCAACTCTGGGGCCAACGTCCTGACTTTC. It is translated as CASSIGTFNSGANVLTF. The full variable domain, rest sourced from reference TRBV19 and TRBJ2-6, is DGGITQSPKYLFRKEGQNVTLSCEQNLNHDAMYWYRQDPGQGLRLIYYSQIVNDFQKGDIAEGYSVSREKKESFPLTVTSAQKNPTAFYLCASSIGTFNSGANVLTFGAGSRLTVL.

This clonotype was seen a single time. Since a much larger clone is just one base distant, this may be a read error. This sequence joins TRBV6-5 and TRBJ1-5, with 7 bases lining up with TRBD1. Germline trimming cut 3 bases from V and 5 bases from J; bases unmatched to any gene: 7. The germline CDR1 and CDR2 sequences are MNHEY and SVGAGI. This CDR3 spans 15 amino acids. CDR3 in amino acids: CASSYTGTVHQPQHF. CDR3 bases: TGTGCCAGCAGTTATACCGGGACAGTGCATCAGCCCCAGCATTTT.

CDR3 sequence reads: CASSPGQEISANYGYTF. In DNA form, the CDR3 reads TGTGCCAGCAGTCCGGGGCAGGAGATCTCTGCTAACTATGGCTACACCTTC. The chain links TRBV6-1 to TRBJ1-2; D possibly corresponds to TRBD1 (5 bases). Germline values: CDR1 MNHNS, CDR2 SASEGT. Trimming left V 5 bases short and J 0 bases short, with 19 bases between. The CDR3 is made up of 17 amino acids.

This clonotype was counted only a few times. The chain employs TRBV3-1 and TRBJ1-1; a weak D match, TRBD1 (5 bases). Trimming shortened V by 3 bases and J by 7 bases, and 15 bases separated the two germline ends. This CDR3 has 14 amino acids. Germline loops: CDR1 LGHDT, CDR2 YNNKEL (reference sequence). The CDR3 DNA sequence: TGTGCCAGCAGCCATGCCATCCAGGGTGGTGAAGCTTTCTTT. Translated, it gives CASSHAIQGGEAFF.

The chain is built from TRBV6-5 and TRBJ2-2; no clear D gene. V was trimmed by 0 bases and J by 6 bases, leaving 14 bases between them. Germline V lookup: CDR1 MNHEY, CDR2 SVGAGI. The CDR3 extends over 16 amino acids. CDR3 nucleotide sequence: TGTGCCAGCAGTTACTCGGGGTCAGAGGTCGCCGGGGAGCTGTTTTTT. Encoded protein: CASSYSGSEVAGELFF.

This clonotype was counted at least ten times. The chain joins TRBV27 to TRBJ1-1; D may be TRBD1 (5 bases). Trimming shortened V by 0 bases and J by 0 bases, and 14 bases separated the two germline ends. Germline CDR1 MNHEY, CDR2 SMNVEV (reference sequence). The CDR3 is made up of 17 amino acids. The CDR3 nucleotides are TGTGCCAGCAGTTTATCGGGTAACAGGTTAATGAACACTGAAGCTTTCTTT. Protein product: CASSLSGNRLMNTEAFF.

This clonotype was observed a handful of times. J is TRBJ2-5 and V is TRBV18; D uncertain. CDR1 is KGHSH, CDR2 LQKENI, per germline. V lost 3 bases, J lost 4 bases, and 9 bases lay in between. The CDR3 is made up of 13 amino acids. The CDR3 DNA reads as TGTGCCAGCTCACCTCGTCAGCTAGAGACCCAGTACTTC. Amino acids: CASSPRQLETQYF.

There are many counts of this clonotype. The rearrangement uses TRBV6-2 or TRBV6-3 and TRBJ2-5; D gene uncertain. With 2 bases removed from V and 3 bases from J, the gap between germline ends came to 7 bases. The CDR3 runs 13 residues. Germline CDR1 MNHEY, CDR2 SVGEGT. The DNA for the CDR3 is TGTGCCAGCAGTTACAACAGTAAAGAGACCCAGTACTTC. Its protein product is CASSYNSKETQYF.

This clonotype has only a few counts. J is TRBJ1-3 and V is TRBV6-5; D unclear. V gave up 0 bases and J gave up 1 base, with 7 bases separating them. CDR1 is MNHEY and CDR2 is SVGAGI in the germline V gene. The CDR3 is 15 amino acids. The CDR3 here is CASSYSSDSGNTIYF. In DNA form, the CDR3 reads TGTGCCAGCAGTTACTCAAGTGATTCTGGAAACACCATATATTTT.

A few counts support this clonotype. The chain links TRBV5-1 to TRBJ2-2; D is unclear. CDR1 and CDR2 (germline): SGHRS, YFSETQ. Between the trimmed V and J ends, which lost 0 bases and 1 base, there was a span of 7 bases. The CDR3 has 15 residues. CDR3 sequence (DNA): TGCGCCAGCAGCTTGGATTGGGGGAACACCGGGGAGCTGTTTTTT. This sequence encodes CASSLDWGNTGELFF. The whole variable domain, filled in from reference TRBV5-1 and TRBJ2-2, reads KAGVTQTPRYLIKTRGQQVTLSCSPISGHRSVSWYQQTPGQGLQFLFEYFSETQRNKGNFPGRFSGRQFSNSRSEMNVSTLELGDSALYLCASSLDWGNTGELFFGEGSRLTVL.

This clonotype occurred many times. The genes are TRBV2 and TRBJ1-5; perhaps TRBD1 as D (6 bases). Germline CDR1 reads SNHLY; CDR2 reads FYNNEI. The V and J ends lost 1 base and 3 bases respectively, with 10 bases between them. The length of the CDR3 is 15 residues. CDR3 coding DNA: TGTGCCAGCAGTGAAGGGACAGAGGCCAATCAGCCCCAGCATTTT. This codes for CASSEGTEANQPQHF.

This clonotype was detected a few times. The J gene is TRBJ1-1, the V gene TRBV13; tentatively, D is TRBD1 (5 bases). The CDR3 extends over 14 amino acids. V lost 7 bases to trimming and J lost 4 bases, with 16 bases between them. Germline V lookup: CDR1 PRHDT, CDR2 FYEKMQ (reference sequence). The CDR3 is CASTPVGGSTEAFF. The CDR3 DNA is TGTGCCAGCACCCCGGTGGGGGGGAGCACTGAAGCTTTCTTT.

The rearrangement joins TRBV10-3 to TRBJ2-7, with TRBD1 matching over 7 bases. The length of the CDR3 is 15 residues. The V segment lost 10 bases and the J segment 4 bases; nucleotides outside the gene matches: 16. The germline V gene encodes CDR1 ENHRY and CDR2 SYGVKD. Here the CDR3 DNA reads TGTGCCACCCAACCCACCCCCGGGACAGTATACGAGCAGTACTTC. Its protein is CATQPTPGTVYEQYF.

There are many counts of this clonotype. This rearrangement joins TRBV2 to TRBJ2-5; the D is unclear. V was trimmed by 8 bases and J by 2 bases, leaving 9 bases between them. Per the germline V gene, CDR1 is SNHLY and CDR2 is FYNNEI. The CDR3 covers 12 residues. The CDR3 bases are TGTGCCAGCTCTAAAACACAAGAGACCCAGTACTTC. Its translation is CASSKTQETQYF.

This clonotype was seen ten or more times. The J gene is TRBJ1-4, the V gene TRBV12-3 or TRBV12-4, with D possibly being TRBD1 (5 bases). This CDR3 is built from 13 residues. V gave up 1 base and J gave up 7 bases, with 7 bases separating them. This CDR3 is CASSLGQFEKLFF. The CDR3 nucleotides read TGTGCCAGCAGTTTAGGACAGTTTGAAAAACTGTTTTTT.

This chain uses TRBV20-1 with TRBJ1-2; D is undetermined. The CDR3 consists of 13 residues. The V gene's germline CDR1 is DFQATT and CDR2 SNEGSKA (reference sequence). V lost 2 bases to trimming and J lost 5 bases, with 12 bases between them. The CDR3, as DNA: TGCAGTGCTAGACCCGCCAAGGGTTATGGCTACACCTTC. This codes for CSARPAKGYGYTF.

This clonotype was counted ten times or more. The genes are TRBV11-2 and TRBJ1-2; D is unclear. CDR3 length equals 13 residues. CDR1 and CDR2 (germline): SGHAT, FQNNGV. The V and J ends lost 2 bases and 3 bases respectively, with 7 bases between them. CDR3 sequence (DNA): TGTGCCAGCAGCTTAACAGTGGACTATGGCTACACCTTC. It encodes CASSLTVDYGYTF.

This chain links TRBV5-6 with TRBJ2-7; 8 positions agree with TRBD2. The CDR3 covers 15 residues. CDR1 is SGHDT, CDR2 YYEEEE, per germline. V gave up 0 bases and J gave up 0 bases; unmatched junction bases: 2. The CDR3 nucleotides are TGTGCCAGCAGCTTGGGGGGACTAGACTCCTACGAGCAGTACTTC. It codes for CASSLGGLDSYEQYF.

This clonotype was seen a few times. The rearrangement uses TRBV6-1 and TRBJ1-5, with 8 bases fitting TRBD1. Germline-derived CDR1 and CDR2 are MNHNS and SASEGT. V lost 8 bases and J lost 4; bases outside the gene matches: 10. The CDR3 extends over 15 amino acids. CDR3 sequence: CASLIRQGTNQPQHF. In nucleotides, the CDR3 is TGTGCCAGCCTAATTCGACAGGGGACAAATCAGCCCCAGCATTTT.